This is a list of T cell receptor beta chains from one sample in a study of T cell changes during pregnancy in multiple sclerosis. Method: immunoSEQ multiplex PCR; TCRdb's copy keeps in-frame clones and lacks some. The table lists roughly 60,000 clones, around 89% of them singletons. Sequenced here: CD4+ T cells from peripheral blood mononuclear cells, sampled in the first trimester of pregnancy. The source is a female donor with multiple sclerosis, enrolled in a pregnancy study. CDR3s leave out the opening cysteine and the closing phenylalanine or tryptophan. The D gene is left open where the match is weak.

>TRBV19|TRBJ2-7|TRBD1
ASARTGEVYEQY
>TRBV11-2|TRBJ2-1|.
ASSRQSLYNEQF
>TRBV5-5|TRBJ2-5|TRBD1
ASSPGGAKETQY
>TRBV19|TRBJ1-2|.
ASSILTAATYGYT
>TRBV20-1|TRBJ2-5|.
SPLWETQY
>TRBV6-5|TRBJ1-5|.
ASSKGYSGGQPQH
>TRBV19|TRBJ1-6|TRBD1
ASSIWEGQGNSPLH
>TRBV14|TRBJ1-3|.
ASSYDSRNTIY
>TRBV5-1|TRBJ1-2|TRBD1
ASSRGTGDGYT
>TRBV2|TRBJ2-5|TRBD2
ASSGGARETQY
>TRBV7-8|TRBJ1-2|TRBD1
ASSSGLDRGGYT
>TRBV14|TRBJ1-1|.
ASSQVVNGGLWNTEAF
>TRBV12-5|TRBJ1-1|.
ASGLLPGVWNTEAF
>TRBV19|TRBJ1-2|TRBD1
ASITGQGNSNYGYT
>TRBV4-2|TRBJ2-5|TRBD2
ASSQATPGLAGGETQY
>TRBV15|TRBJ1-5|.
ATSSLDRLNQPQH
>TRBV11-2|TRBJ1-2|TRBD1
ASSLELTTGQGYT
>TRBV7-9|TRBJ2-1|TRBD2
ASSFTGTSANEQF
>TRBV4-3|TRBJ1-2|.
ASSPDSYYGYT
>TRBV7-6|TRBJ2-1|TRBD2
ASSLYKREGYNEQF
>TRBV4-1|TRBJ1-2|.
ASSQVGLPGHLGKDYGYT
>TRBV2|TRBJ1-2|.
ASAPQGNIYGYT
>TRBV11-1|TRBJ1-1|.
ASRLTGGTEAF
>TRBV15|TRBJ2-1|TRBD2
ATSRGGRGGGSYNEQF